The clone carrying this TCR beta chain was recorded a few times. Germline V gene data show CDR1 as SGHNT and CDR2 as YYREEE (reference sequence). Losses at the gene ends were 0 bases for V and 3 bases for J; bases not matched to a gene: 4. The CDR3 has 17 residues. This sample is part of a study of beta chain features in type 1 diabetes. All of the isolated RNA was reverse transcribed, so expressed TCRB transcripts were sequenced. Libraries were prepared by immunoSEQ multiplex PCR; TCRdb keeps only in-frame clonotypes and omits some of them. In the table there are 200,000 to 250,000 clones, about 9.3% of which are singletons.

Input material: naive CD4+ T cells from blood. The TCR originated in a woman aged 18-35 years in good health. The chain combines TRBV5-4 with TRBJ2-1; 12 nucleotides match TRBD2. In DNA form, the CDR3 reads TGTGCCAGCAGCTTGGAACTAGCGGGAGGAAGCTACAATGAGCAGTTCTTC. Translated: CASSLELAGGSYNEQFF.